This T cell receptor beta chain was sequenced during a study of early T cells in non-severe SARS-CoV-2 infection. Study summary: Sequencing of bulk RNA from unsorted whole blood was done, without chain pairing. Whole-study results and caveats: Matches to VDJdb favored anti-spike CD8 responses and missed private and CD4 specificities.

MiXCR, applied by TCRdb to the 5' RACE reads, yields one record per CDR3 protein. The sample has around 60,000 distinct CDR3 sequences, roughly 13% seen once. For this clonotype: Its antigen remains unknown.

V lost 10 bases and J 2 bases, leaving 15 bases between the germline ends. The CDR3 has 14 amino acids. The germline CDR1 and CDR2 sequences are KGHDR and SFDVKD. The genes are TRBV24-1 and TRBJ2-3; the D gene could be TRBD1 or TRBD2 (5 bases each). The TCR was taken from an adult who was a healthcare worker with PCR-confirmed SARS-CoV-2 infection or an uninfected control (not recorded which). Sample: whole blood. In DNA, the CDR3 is TGTGCCACGGGAGACAGACTACTCACAGATACGCAGTATTTT. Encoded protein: CATGDRLLTDTQYF.